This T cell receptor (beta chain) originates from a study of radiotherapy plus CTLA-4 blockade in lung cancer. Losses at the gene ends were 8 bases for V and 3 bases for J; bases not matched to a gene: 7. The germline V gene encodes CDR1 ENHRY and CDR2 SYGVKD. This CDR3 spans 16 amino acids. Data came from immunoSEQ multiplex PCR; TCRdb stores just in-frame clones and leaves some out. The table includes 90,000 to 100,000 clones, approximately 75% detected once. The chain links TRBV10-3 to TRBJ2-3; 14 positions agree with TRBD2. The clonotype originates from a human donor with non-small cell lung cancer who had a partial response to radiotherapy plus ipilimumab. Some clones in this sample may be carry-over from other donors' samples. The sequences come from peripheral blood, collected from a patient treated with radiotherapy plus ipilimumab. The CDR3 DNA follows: TGTGCCATCGGGGGGACTAGCGGGGGTACGACAGATACGCAGTATTTT. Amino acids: CAIGGTSGGTTDTQYF.